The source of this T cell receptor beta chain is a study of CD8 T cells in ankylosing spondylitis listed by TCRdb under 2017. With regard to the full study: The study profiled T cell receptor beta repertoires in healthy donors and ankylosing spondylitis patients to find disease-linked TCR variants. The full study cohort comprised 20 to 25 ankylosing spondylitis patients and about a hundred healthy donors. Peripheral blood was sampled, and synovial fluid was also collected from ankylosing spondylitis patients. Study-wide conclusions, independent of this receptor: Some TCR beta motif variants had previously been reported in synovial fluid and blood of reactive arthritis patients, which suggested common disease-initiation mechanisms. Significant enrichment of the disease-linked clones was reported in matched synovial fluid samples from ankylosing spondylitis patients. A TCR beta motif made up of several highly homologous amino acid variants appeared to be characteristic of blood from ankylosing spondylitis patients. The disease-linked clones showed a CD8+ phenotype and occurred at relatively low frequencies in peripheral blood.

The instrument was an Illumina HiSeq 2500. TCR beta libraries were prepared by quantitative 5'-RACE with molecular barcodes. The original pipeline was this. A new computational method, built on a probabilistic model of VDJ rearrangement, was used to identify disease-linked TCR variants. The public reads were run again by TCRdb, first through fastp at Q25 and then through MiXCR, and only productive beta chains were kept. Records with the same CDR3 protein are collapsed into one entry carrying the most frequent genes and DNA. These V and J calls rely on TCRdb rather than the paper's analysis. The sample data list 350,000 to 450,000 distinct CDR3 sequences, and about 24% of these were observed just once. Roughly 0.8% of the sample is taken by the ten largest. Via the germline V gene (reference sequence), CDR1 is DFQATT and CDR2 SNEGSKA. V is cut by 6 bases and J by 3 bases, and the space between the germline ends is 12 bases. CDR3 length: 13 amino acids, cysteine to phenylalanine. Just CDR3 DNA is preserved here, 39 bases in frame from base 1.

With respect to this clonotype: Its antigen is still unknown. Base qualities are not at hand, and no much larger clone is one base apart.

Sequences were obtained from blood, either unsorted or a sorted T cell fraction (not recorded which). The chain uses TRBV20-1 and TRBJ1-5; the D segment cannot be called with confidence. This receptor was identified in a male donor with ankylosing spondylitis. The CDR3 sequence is CSAAAGVNQPQHF. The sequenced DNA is TGCAGTGCGGCCGCTGGGGTCAATCAGCCCCAGCATTTT.